The 24 T cell receptor beta chains below were found in one sample sequenced in a study of T cell changes during pregnancy in multiple sclerosis (dated by TCRdb to about 2019). The protocol used for the library was the immunoSEQ multiplex PCR assay. TCRdb holds this immuneACCESS table with in-frame rearrangements only. Some clones are missing; in checked studies, unresolved V genes explain under half, and the rest has no known cause. The sample table holds about 100,000 clones, of which 91% were seen once. 3% to 3.5% of the sample is held by the ten biggest clonotypes. The starting material was peripheral blood, obtained in the second trimester of pregnancy. The receptors were gathered from a female donor with multiple sclerosis, enrolled in a pregnancy study.

This clone has only one observation. V gene TRBV7-8 combines with J gene TRBJ2-7; the D gene is possibly TRBD2 (5 bases). V was shortened by 6 bases and J by 3 bases, with 36 bases between the two germline ends. CDR1 and CDR2 from the germline V gene are SGHVS and FQNEAQ. There are 21 residues in the CDR3. This chain's CDR3 is CASRQMGAENPFPKVDYEQYF. The DNA for the CDR3 is TGTGCCAGCAGACAAATGGGAGCGGAAAACCCGTTTCCTAAGGTGGACTACGAGCAGTACTTC.

The J gene is TRBJ2-1, the V gene TRBV9, with a weak D call TRBD2 (6 bases). Germline CDR1 SGDLS, CDR2 YYNGEE. CDR3 length: 17 amino acids. Trimming pared 4 bases from V and 0 bases from J, leaving 17 bases between. In DNA form, the CDR3 reads TGTGCCAGCAGCATCTACTCGGGGAGGAGCTCCTACAATGAGCAGTTCTTC. It translates to CASSIYSGRSSYNEQFF.

The chain recombines TRBV6-4 with TRBJ2-5; TRBD2 aligns across 7 bases. Germline V gene lookup returns CDR1 MRHNA and CDR2 SNTAGT. The CDR3 extends over 15 amino acids. V was pared by 4 bases and J by 1 base, with 6 bases of the junction left unmatched. The CDR3 region has the DNA TGTGCCAGCAGTGGGAGGACTAGTCCCCAAGAGACCCAGTACTTC. Translation gives CASSGRTSPQETQYF.

The gene calls are TRBV6-5 and TRBJ1-4; no firm D call. V gave up 0 bases and J gave up 7 bases, with 9 bases separating them. Per the germline V gene, CDR1 is MNHEY and CDR2 is SVGAGI. There are 14 residues in the CDR3. As DNA, the CDR3 is TGTGCCAGCAGTTACTCGGGCCAGAGTGAAAAACTGTTTTTT. It codes for CASSYSGQSEKLFF.

The V and J genes are TRBV4-2 and TRBJ1-3, with 11 bases fitting TRBD1. Germline CDR1 is LGHNA and CDR2 is YNFKEQ. This CDR3 has 19 amino acids. The J segment lost 0 bases and the V segment lost 4 bases, leaving 11 bases of the junction unmatched. The CDR3 here is CASSPLSGTGGISGNTIYF. The CDR3 DNA reads TGTGCCAGCAGCCCACTCTCCGGGACAGGGGGGATCTCTGGAAACACCATATATTTT.

The chain carries TRBV5-1 and TRBJ2-7; 7 bases align to TRBD2. V shed 0 bases, J shed 9 bases, and the junction held 15 bases outside the gene matches. From germline, CDR1 is SGHRS and CDR2 YFSETQ. The length of the CDR3 is 16 residues. The CDR3: CASSLAGLADPVGQYF. The CDR3 DNA follows: TGCGCCAGCAGCTTGGCCGGGCTAGCGGACCCAGTTGGGCAGTACTTC.

This rearrangement joins TRBV4-3 to TRBJ2-1, with 8 bases lining up with TRBD2. The germline V gene encodes CDR1 LGHNA and CDR2 YSLEER. V dropped 6 bases and J dropped 9; count of bases not matched to a gene: 19. The CDR3 contains 17 residues. The CDR3 DNA sequence: TGCGCCAGCAGTTTTCCCCCCGTCACTAGCGGCGGAGGTGAGCAGTTCTTC. Its translation: CASSFPPVTSGGGEQFF.

V and J are TRBV27 and TRBJ1-5; D might be TRBD1 (6 bases). Trimming pared 5 bases from V and 4 bases from J, leaving 18 bases between. This CDR3 contains 16 residues. Per the germline V gene, CDR1 is MNHEY and CDR2 is SMNVEV (reference sequence). CDR3 in DNA: TGTGCCAGCAGTCCGGACAGCGTGGGGGGGAATCAGCCCCAGCATTTT. Its translation: CASSPDSVGGNQPQHF.

The V gene is TRBV21-1, the J gene TRBJ2-3; the table's D call TRBD2 went unverified against the DNA. TRBV21-1 constitutes a pseudogene. The CDR3 is 16 residues long. The CDR3 sequence: CASSNGEPEGPDTQYF. For the CDR3, the DNA is TGTGCCAGCAGCAATGGGGAGCCGGAGGGCCCAGATACGCAGTATTTT.

This sequence joins TRBV19 and TRBJ2-1; no reliable D call. Germline values: CDR1 LNHDA, CDR2 SQIVND (reference sequence). This CDR3 comprises 12 residues. The V end was cut by 4 bases, the J end by 3 bases, with 4 bases between. In DNA form, the CDR3 reads TGTGCCAGTAGTACCATCTACAATGAGCAGTTCTTC. The encoded protein is CASSTIYNEQFF.

This chain joins TRBV28 and TRBJ1-1, with D maybe TRBD1 (5 bases). Trimming stripped 6 bases from V and 1 base from J, with 9 bases between. The germline V gene has CDR1 MDHEN and CDR2 SYDVKM. This CDR3 is 13 amino acids long. CDR3 protein: CASRETANTEAFF. CDR3 nucleotides: TGTGCCAGCAGAGAGACAGCGAACACTGAAGCTTTCTTT.

This chain joins TRBV27 and TRBJ2-7; 8 bases are shared with TRBD2. The CDR3 has 17 amino acids. The V gene end was trimmed by 3 bases and the J gene end by 5 bases; junction bases not matched to a gene: 15. CDR1 and CDR2 from the germline V gene are MNHEY and SMNVEV (reference sequence). The CDR3 region is CASSFQSMSGSFHEQYF. As DNA, the CDR3 is TGTGCCAGCAGTTTTCAGTCTATGAGCGGGAGTTTCCACGAGCAGTACTTC.

This clone has a single count. This sequence joins TRBV7-9 and TRBJ2-7; 9 nucleotides match TRBD1. Germline lookup yields CDR1 SEHNR and CDR2 FQNEAQ (reference sequence). V dropped 3 bases and J dropped 3; count of bases not matched to a gene: 3. The CDR3 has 14 amino acids. The CDR3 bases are TGTGCCAGCAGCTTGACAGGGGGTTACTACGAGCAGTACTTC. Translation gives CASSLTGGYYEQYF.

The rearrangement links TRBV5-8 to TRBJ2-1, with 7 positions matching TRBD2. Germline V gene sequence: CDR1 SGHTS, CDR2 YDEGEE. V was clipped by 1 base and J by 0 bases; unmatched bases: 4. CDR3 length: 16 residues. The CDR3 sequence: CASSLLAGVSYNEQFF. The CDR3 DNA reads TGTGCCAGCAGCTTGTTGGCGGGAGTCTCCTACAATGAGCAGTTCTTC.

The chain has TRBV7-2 and TRBJ2-1; D is uncertain. Trimming took off 1 base at V and 1 base at J, with 11 bases between the two ends. Germline CDR1 is SGHTA and CDR2 is FQGNSA. The CDR3 is 16 residues long. CDR3 protein: CASSLVWRGSYNEQFF. The CDR3 nucleotides are TGTGCCAGCAGCTTAGTTTGGAGAGGATCCTACAATGAGCAGTTCTTC.

The chain joins TRBV5-1 to TRBJ2-6, with 7 nucleotides matching TRBD1. The CDR3 is 16 amino acids. With 4 bases clipped from V and 4 bases from J, the junction kept 8 bases outside the gene matches. Germline CDR1 reads SGHRS; CDR2 reads YFSETQ. This CDR3 reads CASSTMTGPGANVLTF. The CDR3, as DNA: TGCGCCAGCAGCACTATGACAGGGCCGGGGGCCAACGTCCTGACTTTC.

This clone has only one observation. The V and J genes are TRBV2 and TRBJ2-2, with D maybe TRBD1 (6 bases). The V end was cut by 6 bases, the J end by 6 bases, with 17 bases between. Germline loops: CDR1 SNHLY, CDR2 FYNNEI. This CDR3 contains 15 residues. CDR3 sequence reads: CASSEHAGAAGELFF. CDR3 DNA: TGTGCCAGCAGCGAACACGCAGGGGCTGCCGGGGAGCTGTTTTTT.

This clone appeared a few times. CDR3 DNA sequence: TGCGCCAGCAGCTTCGGTCTAGCGGGTAGGACAGATGAGCAGTTCTTC. This sequence encodes CASSFGLAGRTDEQFF. This chain uses TRBV5-1 with TRBJ2-1; 8 bases align to TRBD2. The length of the CDR3 is 16 residues. J lost 8 bases, V lost 2 bases, and 12 bases had no gene match. Germline V CDR1 and CDR2: SGHRS, YFSETQ.

The gene calls are TRBV7-9 and TRBJ2-3; 9 nucleotides agree with TRBD2. V lost 5 bases and J lost 5; bases outside the gene matches: 11. Germline values: CDR1 SEHNR, CDR2 FQNEAQ (reference sequence). The CDR3 totals 16 residues. CDR3 coding DNA: TGTGCCAGCAGCCCCTGGGCGGGAGGGGCTCAAGATACGCAGTATTTT. It codes for CASSPWAGGAQDTQYF.

The chain joins TRBV4-2 to TRBJ2-3, with 11 bases lining up with TRBD2. CDR1 is LGHNA, CDR2 YNFKEQ, per germline. V trimming: 1 base; J trimming: 2 bases; junction bases outside the gene matches: 2. The CDR3 runs 16 residues. The CDR3 protein is CASSQGLAGSTDTQYF. CDR3 DNA: TGTGCCAGCAGCCAAGGACTAGCGGGATCCACAGATACGCAGTATTTT.

The J gene is TRBJ1-1, the V gene TRBV6-6, with 7 bases that match TRBD1. Germline CDR1 is MNHNY and CDR2 is SVGAGI (reference sequence). V shed 2 bases and J 0 bases; nucleotides not matched to a gene: 6. The CDR3 sequence is 16 residues long. The CDR3 protein is CASSYGTGAMNTEAFF. The CDR3 DNA sequence: TGTGCCAGCAGTTACGGCACAGGGGCGATGAACACTGAAGCTTTCTTT.

About this clone itself: A read error may produce the germline difference seen at one junction end. The chain joins TRBV6-1 to TRBJ2-5; 9 nucleotides line up with TRBD2. Germline V gene lookup returns CDR1 MNHNS and CDR2 SASEGT. This CDR3 is built from 13 residues. CDR3 protein: CASSEAPLAGSDF. The CDR3 bases are TGTGCCAGCAGTGAAGCGCCCCTAGCGGGGTCTGACTTC.

The genes are TRBV7-3 and TRBJ2-3; D gene uncertain. The CDR3 spans 13 residues. Germline V gene data show CDR1 as SGHTA and CDR2 as FQGTGA. The germline V and J ends were trimmed by 2 bases and 6 bases, with 9 bases remaining between them. The CDR3 spells CASSLPGSDTQYF. CDR3 DNA: TGTGCCAGCAGCTTACCAGGATCCGATACGCAGTATTTT.

This chain uses TRBV19 with TRBJ2-1; TRBD2 agrees at 8 bases. Germline V gene data show CDR1 as LNHDA and CDR2 as SQIVND (reference sequence). The CDR3 is 14 amino acids. J lost 9 bases, V lost 2 bases, and 6 bases had no gene match. CDR3 coding DNA: TGTGCCAGTAGTATAAGTACGGGAGGGATTGAGCAGTTCTTC. It is translated as CASSISTGGIEQFF. Combining the CDR3 with reference TRBV19 and TRBJ2-1 gives the whole variable domain DGGITQSPKYLFRKEGQNVTLSCEQNLNHDAMYWYRQDPGQGLRLIYYSQIVNDFQKGDIAEGYSVSREKKESFPLTVTSAQKNPTAFYLCASSISTGGIEQFFGPGTRLTVL.